This T cell receptor (beta chain) was found in a study of somatic mutations in cytotoxic T cells in rheumatoid arthritis. This CDR3 spans 14 amino acids. Germline trimming cut 4 bases from V and 10 bases from J; bases unmatched to any gene: 6. Germline CDR1 and CDR2: SGHRS and YFSETQ. The data were produced by immunoSEQ multiplex PCR, yet TCRdb's version contains in-frame clones alone and is incomplete. This table has about 3,300 clones, around 80% appearing once. The source of this sequence is a woman aged 50 to 60 with rheumatoid arthritis. The source material was CD8+ T cells sorted from blood. The rearrangement uses TRBV5-1 and TRBJ2-1; TRBD1 matches 12 bases. CDR3 nucleotides: TGCGCCAGCAGCCCGGGACAGGGGGCTTGGGAGCAGTTCTTC. Its protein product is CASSPGQGAWEQFF.